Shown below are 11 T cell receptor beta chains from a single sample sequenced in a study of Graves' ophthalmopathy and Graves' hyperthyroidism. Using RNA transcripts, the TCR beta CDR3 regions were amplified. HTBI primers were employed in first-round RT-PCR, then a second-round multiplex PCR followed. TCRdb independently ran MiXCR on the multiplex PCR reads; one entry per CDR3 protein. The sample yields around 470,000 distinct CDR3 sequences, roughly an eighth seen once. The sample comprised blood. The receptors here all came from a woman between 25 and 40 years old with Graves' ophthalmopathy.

CDR3 residues: CAWSGEGQKETQYF. The CDR3 nucleotides are TGTGCCTGGAGTGGAGAGGGACAGAAAGAGACCCAGTACTTC. The chain has TRBV30 and TRBJ2-5; TRBD1 aligns across 7 bases. Germline CDR1 GTSNPN, CDR2 SVGIG (reference sequence). The CDR3 has 14 residues. The V and J ends lost 1 base and 3 bases, in that order; junction bases with no gene match: 5.

The CDR3 region is CASSSTGDGGYTF. DNA of the CDR3: TGTGCCAGTAGTTCAACAGGGGACGGTGGCTACACCTTC. The chain uses TRBV19 and TRBJ1-2; 7 bases match TRBD1. V gave up 5 bases and J gave up 7 bases; unmatched junction bases: 7. The CDR3 extends over 13 amino acids. Germline CDR1 LNHDA, CDR2 SQIVND (reference sequence).

As DNA, the CDR3 is TGTGCCAGCAGTTTTTCACTTTGGACTAGCGGGAACACCGGGGAGCTGTTTTTT. It codes for CASSFSLWTSGNTGELFF. This sequence joins TRBV6-2 or TRBV6-3 and TRBJ2-2; 10 bases match TRBD2. The V and J ends lost 4 bases and 1 base, in that order; junction bases with no gene match: 9. This CDR3 region has 18 residues. Germline CDR1 and CDR2: MNHEY and SVGEGT.

The DNA for the CDR3 is TGTGCCAGTAGTACAGCCGAATTGGGAGTAAAAGAGACCCAGTACTTC. It is translated as CASSTAELGVKETQYF. The chain uses TRBV19 and TRBJ2-5, with D perhaps matching TRBD2 (5 bases). V lost 4 bases, J lost 3 bases, and 18 bases lay in between. There are 16 residues in the CDR3. CDR1 and CDR2 (germline): LNHDA, SQIVND (reference sequence).

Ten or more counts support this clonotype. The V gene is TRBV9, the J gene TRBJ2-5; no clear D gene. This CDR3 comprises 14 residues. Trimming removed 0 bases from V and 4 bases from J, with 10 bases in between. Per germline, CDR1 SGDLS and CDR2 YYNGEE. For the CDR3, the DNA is TGTGCCAGCAGCGTAGACGCGGCGCGAGAGACCCAGTACTTC. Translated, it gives CASSVDAARETQYF.

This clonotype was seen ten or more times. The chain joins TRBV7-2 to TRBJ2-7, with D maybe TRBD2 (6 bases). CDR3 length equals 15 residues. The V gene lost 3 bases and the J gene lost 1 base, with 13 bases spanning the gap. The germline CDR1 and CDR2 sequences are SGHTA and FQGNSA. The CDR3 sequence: CASSFLPGTSYEQYF. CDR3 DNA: TGTGCCAGCAGCTTCCTACCCGGGACTTCCTACGAGCAGTACTTC.

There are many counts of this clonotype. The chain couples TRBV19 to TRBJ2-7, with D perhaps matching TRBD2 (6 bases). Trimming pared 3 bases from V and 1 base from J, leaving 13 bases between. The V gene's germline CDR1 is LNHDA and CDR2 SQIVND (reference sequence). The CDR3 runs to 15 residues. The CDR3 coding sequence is TGTGCCAGTAGTATGGGGCTAGCGCTATCCTACGAGCAGTACTTC. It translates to CASSMGLALSYEQYF.

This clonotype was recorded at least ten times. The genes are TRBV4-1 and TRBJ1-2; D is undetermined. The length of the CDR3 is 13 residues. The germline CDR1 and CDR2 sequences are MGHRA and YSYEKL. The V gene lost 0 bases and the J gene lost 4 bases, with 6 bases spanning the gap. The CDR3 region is CASSQETSYGYTF. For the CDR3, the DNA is TGCGCCAGCAGCCAAGAAACAAGCTATGGCTACACCTTC.

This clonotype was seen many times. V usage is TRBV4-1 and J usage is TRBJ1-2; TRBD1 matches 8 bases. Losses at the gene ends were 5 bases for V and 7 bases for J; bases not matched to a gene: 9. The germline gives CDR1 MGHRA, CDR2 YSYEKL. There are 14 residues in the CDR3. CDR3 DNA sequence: TGCGCCAGCAGCTTCGACAGGGGATATGTTGGCTACACCTTC. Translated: CASSFDRGYVGYTF.

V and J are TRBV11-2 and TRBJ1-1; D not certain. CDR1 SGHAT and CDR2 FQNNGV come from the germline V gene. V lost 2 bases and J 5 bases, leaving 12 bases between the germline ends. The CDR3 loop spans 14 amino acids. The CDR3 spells CASSLLRGGTEAFF. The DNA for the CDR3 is TGTGCCAGCAGCTTATTACGGGGAGGGACTGAAGCTTTCTTT. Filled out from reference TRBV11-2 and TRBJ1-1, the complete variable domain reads EAGVAQSPRYKIIEKRQSVAFWCNPISGHATLYWYQQILGQGPKLLIQFQNNGVVDDSQLPKDRFSAERLKGVDSTLKIQPAKLEDSAVYLCASSLLRGGTEAFFGQGTRLTVV.

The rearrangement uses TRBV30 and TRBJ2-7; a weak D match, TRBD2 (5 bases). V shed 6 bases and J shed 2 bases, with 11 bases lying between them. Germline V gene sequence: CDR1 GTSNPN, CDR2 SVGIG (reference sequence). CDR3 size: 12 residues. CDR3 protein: CACVRGTYEQYF. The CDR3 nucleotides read TGTGCCTGCGTTCGGGGTACCTACGAGCAGTACTTC.